What follows is one T cell receptor beta chain and its context. Its antigen is unidentified. This sample stems from a study of OX40 agonist ivuxolimab in advanced cancers. Findings of the study overall: The study observed clonal expansion of CD4+ and CD8+ blood T cells by week 6 at 0.1 to 3.0 mg/kg.

This CDR3 spans 11 amino acids. Trimming took 3 bases from V and 0 from J, leaving 0 bases between them. Germline values: CDR1 SGHTA, CDR2 FQGNSA. The repertoire was sequenced with immunoSEQ multiplex PCR; TCRdb's copy has only in-frame clones and lacks some. Among 35,000 to 40,000 clones, roughly 80% were seen once, and the ten largest hold 15% to 20%. The V gene is TRBV7-2, the J gene TRBJ2-7; no firm D call. The source is an adult with an advanced solid tumor such as melanoma, head and neck, liver or kidney cancer. The sequences come from CD4+ or CD8+ T cells sorted from blood, collected in a trial of the OX40 agonist ivuxolimab. CDR3 residues: CASSFSYEQYF. Here the CDR3 DNA reads TGTGCCAGCAGCTTCTCCTACGAGCAGTACTTC. Looking up the rest from reference TRBV7-2 and TRBJ2-7 gives the full variable domain: GAGVSQSPSNKVTEKGKDVELRCDPISGHTALYWYRQSLGQGLEFLIYFQGNSAPDKSGLPSDRFSAERTGGSVSTLTIQRTQQEDSAVYLCASSFSYEQYFGPGTRLTVT.